This T cell receptor (beta chain) was identified during a study of control samples from healthy donors and cancer patients. Repertoires were generated with immunoSEQ multiplex PCR, while TCRdb's copy carries only in-frame clones and drops some. The sample contains some 140,000 clones, 80% to 95% of which appear only once. Trimming removed 4 bases from V and 6 bases from J; junction bases left unmatched: 6. This CDR3 is 15 amino acids long. Germline loops: CDR1 LGHDT, CDR2 YNNKEL (reference sequence). Sequencing used blood. V usage is TRBV3-1 (or the pseudogene TRBV3-2) and J usage is TRBJ2-2, with 9 bases matching TRBD1. The receptor comes from a man younger than 45 in good health. The CDR3 nucleotides read TGTGCCAGCAGCCGGGGACAGGGTCCCCCCGGGGAGCTGTTTTTT. It translates to CASSRGQGPPGELFF.